This T cell receptor (beta chain) was recovered during a study of blood T cell repertoires in COVID-19. Study-level background: PBMCs, B-cell-depleted T cells, or T cells provided the cDNA or gDNA that made up the material.

V was shortened by 3 bases and J by 8 bases, with 10 bases between the two germline ends. In germline, CDR1 is MNHNS, CDR2 SASEGT. The CDR3 covers 12 residues. In the original analysis: How many nucleated cells were present was estimated from reference gene primer amplification. Here immunoSEQ multiplex PCR was the method, and the copy in TCRdb shows in-frame clones only, minus some. For V, J and clone size, that table is used; D and trimming come from the DNA. The sample has roughly 260,000 clones, 88% seen once. Seattle patients were enrolled while actively infected and followed longitudinally. This TCR was sampled from a woman under 40 with COVID-19, enrolled during active disease. The rearrangement joins TRBV6-1 to TRBJ1-2; tentatively, D is TRBD1 (5 bases). The source material was peripheral blood. The CDR3 sequence: CASSERQWGYTF. For the CDR3, the DNA is TGTGCCAGCAGTGAGAGACAGTGGGGCTACACCTTC.